The clone carrying this T cell receptor (beta chain) has more than one count but fewer than ten. Its antigen is unknown. Unique molecular identifiers were carried by the TCR beta cDNA libraries. TCRdb reprocessed the PCR reads via MiXCR and lists one record per CDR3 protein. The sample includes about 770,000 distinct CDR3 sequences, around 45% of them seen just once. This sample is drawn from a study of post-analysis software for immune sequencing data. Study-wide points: Normalized Chao1 diversity was significantly reduced in patients versus controls.

This receptor was obtained from a girl aged 5-17 years with multiple sclerosis. The sequenced sample consisted of blood.

The CDR3 reads CSARPPAGAFTDTQYF. CDR3 in DNA: TGCAGTGCTCGACCCCCGGCGGGGGCCTTCACAGATACGCAGTATTTT. The chain has TRBV20-1 and TRBJ2-3; a possible D gene is TRBD2 (7 bases). There are 16 residues in the CDR3. Germline assignment: CDR1 DFQATT and CDR2 SNEGSKA (reference sequence). With 5 bases removed from V and 2 bases from J, the gap between germline ends came to 20 bases.